The entry below gives a single T cell receptor beta chain sequence along with its context. Its antigen is not known. TCR beta cDNA was made from approximately 500 ng total RNA with a constant-region primer. Modified slightly, ARM-PCR produced TCR beta libraries over three nested multiplex PCR rounds. A single record per CDR3 protein comes from TCRdb applying MiXCR to the multiplex PCR reads. This repertoire shows fewer than 400,000 distinct CDR3 sequences, more than 55% found once; its top ten account for more than 15%. For blood RNA, unsorted whole blood served as the source, and germline DNA was extracted too. This record comes from a study of tumor-infiltrating lymphocytes in primary liver carcinoma. Overall study: Patients' primary liver carcinoma was surgically resected. Study results and limitations: Overlap between tumor regions exceeded overlap of tumor with adjacent tissue or blood.

Source material: peripheral blood. The source is a woman aged 25 to 39 with primary liver carcinoma and hepatitis B virus infection.

The CDR3 coding sequence is TGTGCCAGCAGCTTATCGGGAGGAAGTAACTATGAGCAGTTCTTC. This sequence encodes CASSLSGGSNYEQFF. V usage is TRBV11-2 and J usage is TRBJ2-1, with 7 bases fitting TRBD2. The CDR3 spans 15 residues. Germline lookup yields CDR1 SGHAT and CDR2 FQNNGV. After removal of 2 bases from V and 8 bases from J, the junction contained 9 bases not matched to a gene.